Listed here are 31 T cell receptor beta chains from one sample, sequenced in a study of CD8 T cells in ankylosing spondylitis. TCRdb re-called the 5' RACE reads through MiXCR, storing one row per CDR3 protein. The repertoire holds 250,000 to 400,000 distinct CDR3 sequences, 11% seen once, with roughly 9.5% in the top ten. The specimen was blood, either unsorted or a sorted T cell fraction (not recorded which). These receptors came from a female donor with ankylosing spondylitis or in good health (not recorded which).

The J gene is TRBJ2-5, the V gene TRBV5-1, with D possibly TRBD2 on 6 matching bases. Germline V lookup: CDR1 SGHRS, CDR2 YFSETQ. The CDR3 is 13 residues long. Trimming cost V 4 bases and J 4 bases, with 11 bases left between them. Here the CDR3 DNA reads TGCGCCAGCAGCGGGGAGGTTCGAGAGACCCAGTACTTC. Translating gives CASSGEVRETQYF.

This clonotype has ten or more counts. The chain links TRBV24-1 to TRBJ2-2, with 7 positions matching TRBD2. The J segment lost 6 bases and the V segment lost 1 base, leaving 10 bases of the junction unmatched. The length of the CDR3 is 17 residues. Per germline, CDR1 KGHDR and CDR2 SFDVKD. The CDR3 sequence is CATSDFPSGGFAGELFF. CDR3 sequence (DNA): TGTGCCACCAGTGATTTTCCTAGCGGTGGTTTCGCCGGGGAGCTGTTTTTT.

This clonotype was recorded many times. This rearrangement joins TRBV20-1 to TRBJ1-2, with a tentative D call TRBD1 (5 bases). The CDR3 contains 13 residues. Between the trimmed V and J ends, which lost 4 bases and 4 bases, there was a span of 13 bases. Germline CDR1 and CDR2: DFQATT and SNEGSKA (reference sequence). CDR3 residues: CSANRGELYGYTF. The CDR3 nucleotides read TGCAGTGCTAACCGGGGGGAACTCTATGGCTACACCTTC.

The table lists this clonotype with many counts. The chain is built from TRBV5-1 and TRBJ1-6; TRBD1 aligns across 7 bases. This CDR3 contains 14 residues. Germline CDR1 is SGHRS and CDR2 is YFSETQ. The V segment lost 6 bases and the J segment 7 bases; nucleotides outside the gene matches: 7. CDR3 sequence reads: CASTPTTGNSPLHF. The CDR3 DNA sequence: TGCGCCAGCACCCCTACGACAGGGAATTCACCCCTCCACTTT.

This clonotype was detected ten times or more. The V call is TRBV5-1, the J call TRBJ2-1; 9 positions agree with TRBD1. Germline V gives CDR1 SGHRS, CDR2 YFSETQ. CDR3 length: 18 residues. The J segment lost 0 bases and the V segment lost 1 base, leaving 8 bases of the junction unmatched. The chain's CDR3 is CASSLRTGDPSSYNEQFF. DNA of the CDR3: TGCGCCAGCAGCTTGCGGACAGGGGACCCGAGCTCCTACAATGAGCAGTTCTTC.

This rearrangement joins TRBV7-9 to TRBJ1-2; no clear D gene. The CDR3 is 14 residues long. V lost 8 bases and J 3 bases, leaving 16 bases between the germline ends. Germline-derived CDR1 and CDR2 are SEHNR and FQNEAQ (reference sequence). CDR3 in DNA: TGTGCCAGCTCCGTAGAGGGAATCCACTATGGCTACACCTTC. As protein: CASSVEGIHYGYTF.

This clonotype has just a few counts. The V and J genes are TRBV5-6 and TRBJ2-7; 9 nucleotides line up with TRBD1. Trimming cost V 3 bases and J 5 bases; bases outside gene matches: 6. Germline V gene data show CDR1 as SGHDT and CDR2 as YYEEEE. The CDR3 runs 14 residues. CDR3 protein: CASSSPGQGDEQYF. In DNA, the CDR3 is TGTGCCAGCAGCTCACCGGGACAGGGCGACGAGCAGTACTTC. Filled out from reference TRBV5-6 and TRBJ2-7, the complete variable domain reads DAGVTQSPTHLIKTRGQQVTLRCSPKSGHDTVSWYQQALGQGPQFIFQYYEEEERQRGNFPDRFSGHQFPNYSSELNVNALLLGDSALYLCASSSPGQGDEQYFGPGTRLTVT.

This clonotype came up a few times. This chain connects TRBV7-9 to TRBJ1-3, with D hard to call. Between the trimmed V and J ends, which lost 2 bases and 7 bases, there was a span of 6 bases. Germline CDR1 and CDR2: SEHNR and FQNEAQ (reference sequence). This CDR3 region has 12 residues. In DNA form, the CDR3 reads TGTGCCAGCAGCTTAAGCACGAACACCATATATTTT. Its translation is CASSLSTNTIYF.

This clonotype was observed many times. This sequence joins TRBV12-3 or TRBV12-4 and TRBJ1-3; no reliable D call. The germline V and J ends were trimmed by 6 bases and 4 bases, with 10 bases remaining between them. This CDR3 spans 13 amino acids. The CDR3 sequence is CASRPAPGNTIYF. In DNA form, the CDR3 reads TGTGCCAGCAGACCAGCTCCGGGAAACACCATATATTTT.

In this sample, this clonotype turned up many times. The V and J genes are TRBV28 and TRBJ1-5; TRBD1 matches 7 bases. V trimming: 6 bases; J trimming: 4 bases; junction bases outside the gene matches: 9. The CDR3 is 15 residues long. CDR1 MDHEN and CDR2 SYDVKM come from the germline V gene. CDR3 sequence reads: CASRQGSYLNQPQHF. Written as DNA, the CDR3 is TGTGCCAGCAGACAGGGGAGTTACCTTAATCAGCCCCAGCATTTT.

This clonotype was seen many times. This chain joins TRBV20-1 and TRBJ2-3; 10 bases are shared with TRBD2. CDR3 length equals 14 residues. J lost 2 bases, V lost 7 bases, and 6 bases had no gene match. The germline gives CDR1 DFQATT, CDR2 SNEGSKA (reference sequence). CDR3 amino acids: CSVIGTSDTDTQYF. CDR3 DNA sequence: TGCAGTGTCATCGGGACTAGCGACACAGATACGCAGTATTTT.

As for this clonotype: A much bigger clone sits one base away, suggesting this may be a read error. The chain employs TRBV6-5 and TRBJ1-2, with D possibly matching TRBD1 (5 bases). The CDR3 is 15 residues long. Germline V lookup: CDR1 MNHEY, CDR2 SVGAGI. This CDR3 is CASSYGGAGTHGYPF. As DNA, the CDR3 is TGTGCCAGCAGTTACGGGGGAGCAGGTACTCATGGCTACCCCTTC.

V is TRBV7-6 and J is TRBJ1-2; 8 bases match TRBD1. The germline V gene encodes CDR1 SGHVS and CDR2 FNYEAQ. CDR3 length: 15 residues. Germline trimming cut 5 bases from V and 3 bases from J; bases unmatched to any gene: 8. For the CDR3, the DNA is TGTGCCAGCAGCAATCCCCTGACAGGGGACTATGGCTACACCTTC. Its protein product is CASSNPLTGDYGYTF.

This clonotype appeared many times. The chain uses TRBV12-3 or TRBV12-4 and TRBJ1-4; D is perhaps TRBD1 (5 bases). This CDR3 has 16 residues. The ends were cut back, 7 bases at V and 8 bases at J, with 23 bases in the middle. The CDR3 here is CASTSQVGASGEKLFF. CDR3 coding DNA: TGTGCCAGCACCTCCCAGGTCGGGGCGAGTGGAGAAAAACTGTTTTTT.

This clonotype was observed at least ten times. The chain couples TRBV7-8 to TRBJ2-1; 10 bases line up with TRBD1. The CDR3 runs to 15 residues. Germline values: CDR1 SGHVS, CDR2 FQNEAQ. V dropped 4 bases and J dropped 3; count of bases not matched to a gene: 3. The CDR3 bases are TGTGCCAGCAGCTCGCGGACAGGGGGCTACAATGAGCAGTTCTTC. Translating gives CASSSRTGGYNEQFF.

In this sample, this clonotype turned up many times. The gene calls are TRBV4-2 and TRBJ2-4; maybe TRBD1 (5 bases). V lost 3 bases and J 3 bases, leaving 18 bases between the germline ends. Germline CDR1 LGHNA, CDR2 YNFKEQ. CDR3 length equals 17 residues. CDR3 nucleotide sequence: TGTGCCAGCAGCCAGCACCCTTCGTTGACAGACAAAAACATTCAGTACTTC. Amino acids: CASSQHPSLTDKNIQYF.

This clonotype was detected many times. The chain combines TRBV28 with TRBJ2-3; 10 nucleotides line up with TRBD2. The CDR3 length is 16 residues. CDR1 is MDHEN, CDR2 SYDVKM, per germline. With 5 bases clipped from V and 2 bases from J, the junction kept 7 bases outside the gene matches. The CDR3 loop is CASSLQRGGYTDTQYF. The CDR3 DNA reads as TGTGCCAGCAGTCTGCAGCGGGGGGGGTACACAGATACGCAGTATTTT.

The sample holds many counts of this clonotype. The CDR3 nucleotides read TGCAGTGCCGGACCGGGCTCGTCCCACGAGCAGTACTTC. Its translation: CSAGPGSSHEQYF. The chain has TRBV20-1 and TRBJ2-7; unclear D gene. Germline CDR1 DFQATT, CDR2 SNEGSKA (reference sequence). The CDR3 covers 13 residues. With 6 bases removed from V and 5 bases from J, the gap between germline ends came to 17 bases.

This clonotype was observed a handful of times. The chain uses TRBV24-1 and TRBJ1-5; D ambiguous. Germline loops: CDR1 KGHDR, CDR2 SFDVKD. The CDR3 totals 14 residues. The V end was cut by 3 bases, the J end by 6 bases, with 11 bases between. As DNA, the CDR3 is TGTGCCACCAGTGATCCCCAGACGATTCAGCCCCAGCATTTT. Residues: CATSDPQTIQPQHF.

The chain combines TRBV28 with TRBJ1-5; 7 nucleotides line up with TRBD1. Trimming removed 4 bases from V and 6 bases from J; junction bases left unmatched: 12. Germline values: CDR1 MDHEN, CDR2 SYDVKM. This CDR3 region has 16 residues. CDR3 bases: TGTGCCAGCAGTTCCCCAGGGGGGCTATTCGGTCAGCCCCAGCATTTT. Translation gives CASSSPGGLFGQPQHF.

This clonotype was seen at least ten times. V and J are TRBV9 and TRBJ2-7; D not resolved. V was cut by 0 bases and J by 0 bases, with 4 bases left in between. In germline, CDR1 is SGDLS, CDR2 YYNGEE. The CDR3 spans 13 residues. The DNA for the CDR3 is TGTGCCAGCAGCGTAGGGGTCTCCTACGAGCAGTACTTC. This translates into CASSVGVSYEQYF.

This sequence joins TRBV24-1 and TRBJ2-7, with 8 bases that match TRBD1. V lost 6 bases, J lost 0 bases, and 18 bases stayed unmatched. Germline V gives CDR1 KGHDR, CDR2 SFDVKD. This CDR3 has 19 residues. CDR3 amino acids: CATSPLTGAINYFSYEQYF. CDR3 coding DNA: TGTGCCACCAGTCCCCTGACAGGGGCCATCAATTACTTCTCCTACGAGCAGTACTTC.

Concerning this clonotype: A much larger clone differs from this one at a single base, so this may be a read error. The chain is built from TRBV7-2 and TRBJ1-6, with D possibly TRBD1 on 6 matching bases. CDR3 size: 14 residues. CDR1 is SGHTA, CDR2 FQGNSA, per germline. The CDR3 DNA sequence: TGTGCCAGCAGCTTTTTTGGTAACAGGGTTCCTCTCCGCTTT. This sequence encodes CASSFFGNRVPLRF.

Notes on this clonotype: Just one base apart from a much larger clone, this may be a read error. The rearrangement uses TRBV7-2 and TRBJ2-3, with 8 nucleotides matching TRBD2. The J segment lost 0 bases and the V segment lost 2 bases, leaving 4 bases of the junction unmatched. Germline V gene sequence: CDR1 SGHTA, CDR2 FQGNSA. There are 16 residues in the CDR3. CDR3 coding DNA: TGTGCCAGCAGCTTATTTGCGGGAGGAAGCACAGATACGCAGTATTTT. Its protein is CASSLFAGGSTDTQYF.

This clonotype appeared many times. The chain uses TRBV20-1 and TRBJ2-2; D unclear. CDR3 length: 12 amino acids. Germline V CDR1 and CDR2: DFQATT, SNEGSKA (reference sequence). With 3 bases removed from V and 1 base from J, the gap between germline ends came to 3 bases. CDR3 in DNA: TGCAGTGCTAGGGGGAACACCGGGGAGCTGTTTTTT. Protein product: CSARGNTGELFF.

Many counts were recorded for this clonotype. The rearrangement links TRBV20-1 to TRBJ2-3; TRBD1 or TRBD2 may be the D gene (5 bases each). Per the germline V gene, CDR1 is DFQATT and CDR2 is SNEGSKA (reference sequence). The V end lost 6 bases, the J end lost 2 bases, and 9 bases lay between the germline ends. The CDR3 loop spans 12 amino acids. The CDR3 DNA reads TGCAGTGCCCGGGACCCCACAGATACGCAGTATTTT. It translates to CSARDPTDTQYF.

This clonotype was observed many times. The chain is built from TRBV20-1 and TRBJ1-5; 10 bases agree with TRBD1. This CDR3 contains 14 residues. V lost 5 bases and J lost 7; bases outside the gene matches: 8. From germline, CDR1 is DFQATT and CDR2 SNEGSKA (reference sequence). CDR3 sequence: CSAVPGQGTQPQHF. The CDR3 coding sequence is TGCAGTGCTGTCCCGGGACAGGGGACCCAGCCCCAGCATTTT.

The rearrangement joins TRBV28 to TRBJ1-5; D remains unclear. CDR3 size: 13 residues. Trimming took 3 bases from V and 9 from J, leaving 12 bases between them. The V gene's germline CDR1 is MDHEN and CDR2 SYDVKM. The CDR3 protein is CASSLAWPPPQHF. CDR3 nucleotide sequence: TGTGCCAGCAGTTTGGCCTGGCCCCCGCCCCAGCATTTT.

This chain links TRBV20-1 with TRBJ2-7; either TRBD1 or TRBD2 may supply D (5 bases each). V lost 8 bases and J lost 4, with 21 bases in between. CDR1 is DFQATT and CDR2 is SNEGSKA in the germline V gene (reference sequence). The CDR3 has 14 amino acids. CDR3 DNA sequence: TGCAGTCTTACCCCCGGGACCCGTTTTTACGAGCAGTACTTC. This translates into CSLTPGTRFYEQYF.

This clonotype was observed many times. CDR3 amino acids: CASSQEVTAPQYF. CDR3 in DNA: TGCGCCAGCAGCCAAGAGGTAACAGCGCCCCAGTACTTC. The chain employs TRBV4-3 and TRBJ2-7; D remains unclear. V lost 0 bases to trimming and J lost 10 bases, with 13 bases between them. CDR3 length: 13 amino acids. Germline CDR1 reads LGHNA; CDR2 reads YSLEER.

This clonotype was counted at least ten times. The chain is built from TRBV20-1 and TRBJ2-7, with TRBD1 identical over 9 bases. V was pared by 6 bases and J by 3 bases, with 9 bases of the junction left unmatched. The CDR3 is made up of 14 amino acids. The V gene's germline CDR1 is DFQATT and CDR2 SNEGSKA (reference sequence). The CDR3: CSAQPGQGFYEQYF. In nucleotides, the CDR3 is TGCAGTGCGCAACCGGGACAGGGATTCTACGAGCAGTACTTC.